This TCR beta chain appears in the sequencing data of a study of T cells in Graves' hyperthyroidism and ophthalmopathy. Broader study findings: Blood held most thyroid clonotypes expanded above 0.001 frequency. Patients with ophthalmopathy were separated from those with stable hyperthyroidism by a 13 V-J model.

On this clonotype: Its antigen is as yet unknown.

Germline V gene sequence: CDR1 SNHLY, CDR2 FYNNEI. V gave up 10 bases and J gave up 7 bases, with 13 bases separating them. This CDR3 contains 12 residues. RNA transcripts gave rise to amplified TCR beta CDR3 regions. HTBI primers were the set used in a first-round RT-PCR of the TCR CDR3. TCRdb reprocessed the multiplex PCR reads with MiXCR, giving one entry per CDR3 protein. The sample has roughly 500,000 distinct CDR3 sequences; roughly 45% are singletons. Material for sequencing was peripheral blood or thyroid tissue (not recorded which). This chain joins TRBV2 and TRBJ1-4; weak D call: TRBD1 (6 bases). The TCR originated in an adult woman with Graves' disease, either hyperthyroidism or ophthalmopathy (not recorded which). In DNA form, the CDR3 reads TGTGCCACCCGGGGACATATTGAAAAACTGTTTTTT. Translating it yields CATRGHIEKLFF.